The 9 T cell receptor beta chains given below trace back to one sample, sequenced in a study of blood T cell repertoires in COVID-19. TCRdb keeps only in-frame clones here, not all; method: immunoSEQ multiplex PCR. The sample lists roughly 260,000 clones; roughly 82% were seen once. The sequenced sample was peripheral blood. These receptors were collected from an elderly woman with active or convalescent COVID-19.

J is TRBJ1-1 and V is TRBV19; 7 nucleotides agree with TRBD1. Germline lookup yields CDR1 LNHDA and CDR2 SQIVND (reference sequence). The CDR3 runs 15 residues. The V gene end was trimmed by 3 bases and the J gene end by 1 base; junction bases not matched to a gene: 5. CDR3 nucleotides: TGTGCCAGTAGTATGGACAGGCACGCGAACACTGAAGCTTTCTTT. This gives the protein CASSMDRHANTEAFF.

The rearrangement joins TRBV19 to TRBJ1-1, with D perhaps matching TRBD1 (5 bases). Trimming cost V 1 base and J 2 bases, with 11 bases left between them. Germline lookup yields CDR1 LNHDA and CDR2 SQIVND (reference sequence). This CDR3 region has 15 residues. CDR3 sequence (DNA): TGTGCCAGTAGTATAGGAGGGACTTCTAACACTGAAGCTTTCTTT. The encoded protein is CASSIGGTSNTEAFF.

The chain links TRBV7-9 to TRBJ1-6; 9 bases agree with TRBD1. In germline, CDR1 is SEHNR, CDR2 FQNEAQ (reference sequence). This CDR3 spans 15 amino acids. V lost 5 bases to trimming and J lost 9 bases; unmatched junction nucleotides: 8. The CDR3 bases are TGTGCCAGCAGCCCTACAGGGGGCATAGGTTCACCCCTCCACTTT. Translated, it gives CASSPTGGIGSPLHF. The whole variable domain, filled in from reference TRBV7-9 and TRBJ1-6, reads DTGVSQNPRHKITKRGQNVTFRCDPISEHNRLYWYRQTLGQGPEFLTYFQNEAQLEKSRLLSDRFSAERPKGSFSTLEIQRTEQGDSAMYLCASSPTGGIGSPLHFGNGTRLTVT.

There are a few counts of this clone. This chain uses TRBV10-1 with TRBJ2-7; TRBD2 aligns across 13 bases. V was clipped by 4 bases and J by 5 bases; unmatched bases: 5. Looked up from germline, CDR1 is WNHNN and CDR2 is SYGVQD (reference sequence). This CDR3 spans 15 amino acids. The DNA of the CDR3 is TGCGCCAGCAGTGCAGGACTAGCGGGAGTTAACGAGCAGTACTTC. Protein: CASSAGLAGVNEQYF.

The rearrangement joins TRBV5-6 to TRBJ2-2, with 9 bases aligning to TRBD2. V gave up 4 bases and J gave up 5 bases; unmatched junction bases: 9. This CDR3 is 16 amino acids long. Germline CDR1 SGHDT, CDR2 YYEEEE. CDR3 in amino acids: CASSLAGSQRTGELFF. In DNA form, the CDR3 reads TGTGCCAGCAGCCTAGCGGGGTCCCAACGGACCGGGGAGCTGTTTTTT.

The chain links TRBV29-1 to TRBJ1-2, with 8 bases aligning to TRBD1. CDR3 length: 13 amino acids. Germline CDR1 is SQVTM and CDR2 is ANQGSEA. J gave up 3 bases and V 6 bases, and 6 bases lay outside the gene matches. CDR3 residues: CSVGQTGDYGYTF. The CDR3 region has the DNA TGCAGCGTCGGCCAGACAGGGGACTATGGCTACACCTTC. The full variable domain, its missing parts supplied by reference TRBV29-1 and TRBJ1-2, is SAVISQKPSRDICQRGTSLTIQCQVDSQVTMMFWYRQQPGQSLTLIATANQGSEATYESGFVIDKFPISRPNLTFSTLTVSNMSPEDSSIYLCSVGQTGDYGYTFGSGTRLTVV.

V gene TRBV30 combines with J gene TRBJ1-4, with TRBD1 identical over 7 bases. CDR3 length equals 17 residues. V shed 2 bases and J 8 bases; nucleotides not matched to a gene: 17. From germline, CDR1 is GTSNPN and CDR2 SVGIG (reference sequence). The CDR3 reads CAWSRGQRGGSEEKLFF. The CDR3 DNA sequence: TGTGCCTGGAGTAGGGGACAGCGAGGGGGGAGTGAAGAAAAACTGTTTTTT.

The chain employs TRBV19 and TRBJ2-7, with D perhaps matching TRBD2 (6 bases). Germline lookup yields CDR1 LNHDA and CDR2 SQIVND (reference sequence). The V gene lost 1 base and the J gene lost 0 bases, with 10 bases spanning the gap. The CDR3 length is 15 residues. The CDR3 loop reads CASSIGRDHSYEQYF. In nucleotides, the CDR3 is TGTGCCAGTAGTATAGGGCGGGACCACTCCTACGAGCAGTACTTC.

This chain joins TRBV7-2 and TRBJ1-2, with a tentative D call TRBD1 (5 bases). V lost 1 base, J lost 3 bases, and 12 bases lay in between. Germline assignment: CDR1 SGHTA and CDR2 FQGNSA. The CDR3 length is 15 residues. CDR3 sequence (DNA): TGTGCCAGCAGCTTAGATGGCAGGGCCGACTATGGCTACACCTTC. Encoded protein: CASSLDGRADYGYTF.